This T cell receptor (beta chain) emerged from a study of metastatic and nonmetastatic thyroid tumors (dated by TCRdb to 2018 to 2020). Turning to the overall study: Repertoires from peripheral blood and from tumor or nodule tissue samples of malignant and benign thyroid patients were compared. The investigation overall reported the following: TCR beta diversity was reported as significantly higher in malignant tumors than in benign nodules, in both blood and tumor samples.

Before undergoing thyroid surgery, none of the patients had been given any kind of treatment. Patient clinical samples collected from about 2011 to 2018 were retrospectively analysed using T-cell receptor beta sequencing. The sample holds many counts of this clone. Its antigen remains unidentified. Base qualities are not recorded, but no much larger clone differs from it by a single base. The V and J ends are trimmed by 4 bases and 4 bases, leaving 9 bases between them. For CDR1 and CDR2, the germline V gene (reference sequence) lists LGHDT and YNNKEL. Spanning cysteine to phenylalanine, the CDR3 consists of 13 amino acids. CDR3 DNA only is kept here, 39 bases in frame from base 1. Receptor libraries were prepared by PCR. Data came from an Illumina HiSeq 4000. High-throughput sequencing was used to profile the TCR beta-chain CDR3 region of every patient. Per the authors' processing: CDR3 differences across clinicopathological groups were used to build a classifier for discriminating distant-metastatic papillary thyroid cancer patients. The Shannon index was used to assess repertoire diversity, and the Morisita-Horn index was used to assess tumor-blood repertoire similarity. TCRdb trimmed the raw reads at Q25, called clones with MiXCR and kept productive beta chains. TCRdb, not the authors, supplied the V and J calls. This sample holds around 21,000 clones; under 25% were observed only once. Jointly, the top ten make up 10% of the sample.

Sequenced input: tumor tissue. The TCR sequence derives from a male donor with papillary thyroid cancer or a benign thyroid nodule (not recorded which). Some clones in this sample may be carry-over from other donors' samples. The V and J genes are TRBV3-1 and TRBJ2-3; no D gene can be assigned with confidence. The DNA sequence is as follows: TGTGCCAGCAGCCTCGTTGAAGCAGATACGCAGTATTTT. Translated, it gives CASSLVEADTQYF.